This passage covers 10 T cell receptor beta chains from one sample sequenced in a study of untreated major depressive disorder. Assay used: immunoSEQ multiplex PCR; TCRdb lists only in-frame clones, some missing. The sample has 20,000 to 25,000 clones; over 80% are singletons. Specimen: CD4+ T cells from PBMCs. Every receptor here comes from a man between 25 and 39 years old in good health.

The gene calls are TRBV7-9 and TRBJ1-3, with a possible D match to TRBD1 (5 bases). The CDR3 totals 13 residues. The V gene lost 6 bases and the J gene lost 16 bases, with 22 bases spanning the gap. Germline V gives CDR1 SEHNR, CDR2 FQNEAQ (reference sequence). The CDR3, as DNA: TGTGCCAGCAGTCGTGAACGGGGCGAAAAAAGGTATTTT. Residues: CASSRERGEKRYF.

The chain uses TRBV5-1 and TRBJ2-7; D assignment may be TRBD1 or TRBD2 (5 bases each). The V gene's germline CDR1 is SGHRS and CDR2 YFSETQ. CDR3 length: 16 residues. Trimming took off 4 bases at V and 4 bases at J, with 21 bases between the two ends. CDR3 protein: CASSPLTGTASYEQYF. The CDR3 DNA follows: TGCGCCAGCAGCCCACTTACTGGGACCGCAAGTTACGAGCAGTACTTC.

The J gene is TRBJ2-3, the V gene TRBV7-9, with D uncertain. V was cut by 3 bases and J by 5 bases, with 6 bases left in between. The CDR3 sequence is 12 residues long. Germline V gene data show CDR1 as SEHNR and CDR2 as FQNEAQ (reference sequence). CDR3 sequence reads: CASSLIEDTQYF. In DNA, the CDR3 is TGTGCCAGCAGCTTGATTGAAGATACGCAGTATTTT.

This clone was detected once. The chain is built from TRBV11-2 and TRBJ1-4; D remains ambiguous. The CDR3 covers 15 residues. With 5 bases removed from V and 7 bases from J, the gap between germline ends came to 17 bases. CDR1 is SGHAT, CDR2 FQNNGV, per germline. The chain's CDR3 is CASSPWASRAEKLFF. The CDR3, as DNA: TGTGCCAGCAGCCCCTGGGCTTCGAGAGCTGAAAAACTGTTTTTT.

The chain has TRBV4-2 and TRBJ1-5; D remains ambiguous. The V end was cut by 0 bases, the J end by 5 bases, with 14 bases between. The CDR3 spans 16 residues. CDR1 LGHNA and CDR2 YNFKEQ come from the germline V gene. This CDR3 reads CASSQDHGSPYQPQHF. In DNA, the CDR3 is TGTGCCAGCAGCCAAGATCATGGCAGCCCTTATCAGCCCCAGCATTTT.

This clone has just one count. This chain uses TRBV18 with TRBJ2-7, with 8 bases fitting TRBD1. The CDR3 is 17 amino acids. V dropped 3 bases and J dropped 1; count of bases not matched to a gene: 11. Germline CDR1 is KGHSH and CDR2 is LQKENI. CDR3 protein: CASSPPGTGGVSYEQYF. CDR3 DNA: TGTGCCAGCTCACCCCCCGGGACAGGAGGAGTATCCTACGAGCAGTACTTC. The whole variable domain, filled in from reference TRBV18 and TRBJ2-7, reads NAGVMQNPRHLVRRRGQEARLRCSPMKGHSHVYWYRQLPEEGLKFMVYLQKENIIDESGMPKERFSAEFPKEGPSILRIQQVVRGDSAAYFCASSPPGTGGVSYEQYFGPGTRLTVT.

The chain combines TRBV6-6 with TRBJ1-3; D is ambiguous. From germline, CDR1 is MNHNY and CDR2 SVGAGI (reference sequence). This CDR3 comprises 16 residues. The V end was cut by 0 bases, the J end by 3 bases, with 12 bases between. CDR3: CASSYSRGADGNTIYF. In nucleotides, the CDR3 is TGTGCCAGCAGTTACTCGCGGGGTGCGGATGGAAACACCATATATTTT.

The chain uses TRBV7-2 and TRBJ2-2, with 9 bases that match TRBD2. Germline V CDR1 and CDR2: SGHTA, FQGNSA. This CDR3 has 16 residues. The V segment lost 3 bases and the J segment 5 bases; nucleotides outside the gene matches: 7. CDR3 DNA: TGTGCCAGCAGCTTTTCAACTAGCGGGTTTACCGGGGAGCTGTTTTTT. Amino acid sequence: CASSFSTSGFTGELFF. The full variable domain, in which reference TRBV7-2 and TRBJ2-2 provide the parts outside the CDR3, is GAGVSQSPSNKVTEKGKDVELRCDPISGHTALYWYRQSLGQGLEFLIYFQGNSAPDKSGLPSDRFSAERTGGSVSTLTIQRTQQEDSAVYLCASSFSTSGFTGELFFGEGSRLTVL.

The genes are TRBV5-4 and TRBJ2-2, with D unresolved. In germline, CDR1 is SGHNT, CDR2 YYREEE (reference sequence). V dropped 3 bases and J dropped 0 bases, with 9 bases sitting between them. CDR3 length equals 15 residues. Here the CDR3 reads CASSSRQTNTGELFF. The CDR3 DNA reads as TGTGCCAGCAGCTCTCGCCAGACGAACACCGGGGAGCTGTTTTTT.

This clone was counted a single time. V is TRBV25-1 and J is TRBJ1-4; a possible D gene is TRBD1 (5 bases). V dropped 5 bases and J dropped 7 bases, with 11 bases sitting between them. This CDR3 has 13 amino acids. Germline V gene data show CDR1 as MGHDK and CDR2 as SYGVNS. CDR3 sequence (DNA): TGTGCCAGCAGTAAAGACAGTGGTGAAAAACTGTTTTTT. Residues: CASSKDSGEKLFF.